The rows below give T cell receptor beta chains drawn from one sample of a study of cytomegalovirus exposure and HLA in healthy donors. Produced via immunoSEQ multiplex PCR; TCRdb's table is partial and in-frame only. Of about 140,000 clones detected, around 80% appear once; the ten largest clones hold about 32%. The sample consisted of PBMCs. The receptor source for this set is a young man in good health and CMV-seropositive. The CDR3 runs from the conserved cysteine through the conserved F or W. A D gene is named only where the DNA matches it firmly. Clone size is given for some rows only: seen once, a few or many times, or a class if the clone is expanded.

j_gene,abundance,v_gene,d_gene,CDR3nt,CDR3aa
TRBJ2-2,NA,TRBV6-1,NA,TGTGCCAGCTCCCAGGCGCGACCGAACACCGGGGAGCTGTTTTTT,CASSQARPNTGELFF
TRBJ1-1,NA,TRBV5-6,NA,TGTGCCAGCAGCGCCGACGGAGGGCGGTTCGCTGAAGCTTTCTTT,CASSADGGRFAEAFF
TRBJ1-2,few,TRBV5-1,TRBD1,TGCGCCAGCAGCGCCGGACAGGGTGGCTATGGCTACACCTTC,CASSAGQGGYGYTF
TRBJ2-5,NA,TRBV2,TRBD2,TGTGCCAGCAGTGAAGTTAGCGGGGGCCACGGGGAGACCCAGTACTTC,CASSEVSGGHGETQYF
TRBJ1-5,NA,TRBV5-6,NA,TGTGCCAGCAGCTTGGGGGGGGATTATCAGCCCCAGCATTTT,CASSLGGDYQPQHF
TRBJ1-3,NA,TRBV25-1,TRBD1,TGTGCCAGCAGTCCACAGGGGCGGGACACCATATATTTT,CASSPQGRDTIYF
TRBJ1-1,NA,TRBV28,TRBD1,TGTGCCAGCAGTCCGCCGGACAGGGGCTGGGTGAACACTGAAGCTTTCTTT,CASSPPDRGWVNTEAFF
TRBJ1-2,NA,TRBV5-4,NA,TGTGCCAGCTCGCGAGACAGCTATGGCTACACCTTC,CASSRDSYGYTF
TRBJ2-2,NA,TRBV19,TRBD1,TGTGCCAGTAGCAGTTGGGACAGGGGGAACACCGGGGAGCTGTTTTTT,CASSSWDRGNTGELFF
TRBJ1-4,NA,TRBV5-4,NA,TGTGCCAGCAGCTTGGAGGCGGGCCCTAATGAAAAACTGTTTTTT,CASSLEAGPNEKLFF
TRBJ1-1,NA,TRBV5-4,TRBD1,TGTGCCAGCAGCTGGGAGGAGACAGGGGAAGCTGAAGCTTTCTTT,CASSWEETGEAEAFF
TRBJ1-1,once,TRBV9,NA,TGTGCCAGCAGCGTAGCTGGGGGGGCATTGGGGGGCACTGAAGCTTTCTTT,CASSVAGGALGGTEAFF
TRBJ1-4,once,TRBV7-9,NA,TGTGCCAGCAGCTCCGCGGGGGGCGGGCGCCCGGAAAAACTGTTTTTT,CASSSAGGGRPEKLFF
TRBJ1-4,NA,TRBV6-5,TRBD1,TGTGCCAGCAGAAAGGGGGCTGTCAATGAAAAACTGTTTTTT,CASRKGAVNEKLFF
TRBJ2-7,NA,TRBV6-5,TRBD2,TGTGCCAGCAGACAAACGGGACTAGGGTCCTACGAGCAGTACTTC,CASRQTGLGSYEQYF
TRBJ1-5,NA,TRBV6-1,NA,TGTGCCAGCAGTGACCAAAATCAGCCCCAGCATTTT,CASSDQNQPQHF
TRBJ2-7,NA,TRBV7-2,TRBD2,TGTGCCAGCAGCTCCGGGGGGTCCCCCTACGAGCAGTACTTC,CASSSGGSPYEQYF
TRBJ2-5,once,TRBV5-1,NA,TGCGCCAGCAGCTTGCAGGGCCCAGAGACCCAGTACTTC,CASSLQGPETQYF
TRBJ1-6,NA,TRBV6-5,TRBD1,TGTGCCAGCAGCCCGACAGGGGCGCCCCAAGCCCTCCACTTT,CASSPTGAPQALHF
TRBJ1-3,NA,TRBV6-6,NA,TGTGCCAGCAGTTCCGGGGGTTTTGTAAACACCATATATTTT,CASSSGGFVNTIYF
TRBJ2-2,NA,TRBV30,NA,TGTGCCTGGAGTATGGCGGGGAGAGGGGAGCTGTTTTTT,CAWSMAGRGELFF
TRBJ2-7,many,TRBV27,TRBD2,TGTGCCAGCGGGTCGGGAGGAGGAGGCGAGCAGTACTTC,CASGSGGGGEQYF
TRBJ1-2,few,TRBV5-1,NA,TGCGCCAGCAGCTTGGGGCTCGGGGGCTACACCTTC,CASSLGLGGYTF